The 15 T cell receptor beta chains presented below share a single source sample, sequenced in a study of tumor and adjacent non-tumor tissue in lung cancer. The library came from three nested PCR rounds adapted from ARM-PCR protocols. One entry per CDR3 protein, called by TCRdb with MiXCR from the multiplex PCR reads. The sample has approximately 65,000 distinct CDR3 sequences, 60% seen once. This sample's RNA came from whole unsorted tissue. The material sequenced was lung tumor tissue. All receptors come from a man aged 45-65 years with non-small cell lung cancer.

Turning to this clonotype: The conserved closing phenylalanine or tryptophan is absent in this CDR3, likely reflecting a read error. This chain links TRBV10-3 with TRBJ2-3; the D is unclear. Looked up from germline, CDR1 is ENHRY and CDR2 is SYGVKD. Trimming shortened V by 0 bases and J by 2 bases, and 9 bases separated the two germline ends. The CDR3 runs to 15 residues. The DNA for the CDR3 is TGTGCCATCAGTGAGTCTGGGTCAGACACAGATACGCAGTATTTA. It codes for CAISESGSDTDTQYL.

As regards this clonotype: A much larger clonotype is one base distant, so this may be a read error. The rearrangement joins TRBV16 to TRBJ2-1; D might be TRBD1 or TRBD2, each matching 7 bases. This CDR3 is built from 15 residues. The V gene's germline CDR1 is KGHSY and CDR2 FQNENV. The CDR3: CASSPRGGGYNEQLF. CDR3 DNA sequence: TGTGCCAGCAGTCCGAGGGGAGGGGGCTACAATGAGCAGCTCTTC.

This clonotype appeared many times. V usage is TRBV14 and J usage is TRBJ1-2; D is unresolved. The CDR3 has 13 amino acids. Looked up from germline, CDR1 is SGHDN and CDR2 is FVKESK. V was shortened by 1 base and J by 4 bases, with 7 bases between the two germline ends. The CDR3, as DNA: TGTGCCAGCAGCCAAGTCCCGTCCTATGGCTACACCTTC. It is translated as CASSQVPSYGYTF.

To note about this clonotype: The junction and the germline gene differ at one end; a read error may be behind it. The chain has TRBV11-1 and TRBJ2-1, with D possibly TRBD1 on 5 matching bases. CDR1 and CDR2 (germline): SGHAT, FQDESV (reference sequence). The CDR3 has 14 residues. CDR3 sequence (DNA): TGTGCCGGCAGCTTAGAATGGACAAACAATGAGCAGTTCTTC. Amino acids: CAGSLEWTNNEQFF.

Here the CDR3 reads CASSLVRGQSGTQYF. The CDR3 DNA reads as TGTGCCAGCAGCTTAGTACGGGGACAGTCGGGTACGCAGTATTTT. This chain connects TRBV11-2 to TRBJ2-3; 7 positions agree with TRBD1. V lost 1 base and J lost 8; bases outside the gene matches: 9. This CDR3 region has 15 residues. Germline CDR1 is SGHAT and CDR2 is FQNNGV.

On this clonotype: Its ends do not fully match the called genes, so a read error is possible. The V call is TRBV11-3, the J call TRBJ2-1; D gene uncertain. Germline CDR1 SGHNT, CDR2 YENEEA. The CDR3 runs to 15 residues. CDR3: CTSSLEGLSRDEQFF. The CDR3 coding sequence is TGTACCAGCAGTCTCGAAGGGCTGTCCCGCGATGAGCAGTTCTTC.

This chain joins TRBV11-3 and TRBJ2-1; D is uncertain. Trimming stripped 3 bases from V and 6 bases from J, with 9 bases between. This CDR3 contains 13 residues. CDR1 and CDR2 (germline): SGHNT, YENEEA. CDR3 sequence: CASSFSPFNEQFF. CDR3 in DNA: TGTGCCAGCAGCTTTAGTCCCTTCAATGAGCAGTTCTTC.

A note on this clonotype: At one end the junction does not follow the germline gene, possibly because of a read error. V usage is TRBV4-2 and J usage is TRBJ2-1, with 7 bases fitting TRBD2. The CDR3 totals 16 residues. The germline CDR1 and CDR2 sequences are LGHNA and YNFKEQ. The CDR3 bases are TGTGCCAGCAGCCAAGAGGGGGGGTTAAGCTACTATGAGCGGTTCTTC. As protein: CASSQEGGLSYYERFF.

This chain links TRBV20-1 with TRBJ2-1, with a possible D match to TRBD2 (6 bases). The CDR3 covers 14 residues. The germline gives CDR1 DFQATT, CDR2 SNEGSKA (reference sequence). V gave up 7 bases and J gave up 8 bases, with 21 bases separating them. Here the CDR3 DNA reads TGCAGTGTCACTAGTGGGGGGATCGTGGATGAGCAGTTCTTC. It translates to CSVTSGGIVDEQFF.

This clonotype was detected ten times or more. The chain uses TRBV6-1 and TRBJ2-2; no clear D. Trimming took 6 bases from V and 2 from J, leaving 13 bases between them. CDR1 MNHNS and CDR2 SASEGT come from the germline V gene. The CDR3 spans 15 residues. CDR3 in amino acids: CASRVLNLNTGELFF. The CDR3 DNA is TGTGCCAGCAGGGTACTAAATCTTAACACCGGGGAGCTGTTTTTT.

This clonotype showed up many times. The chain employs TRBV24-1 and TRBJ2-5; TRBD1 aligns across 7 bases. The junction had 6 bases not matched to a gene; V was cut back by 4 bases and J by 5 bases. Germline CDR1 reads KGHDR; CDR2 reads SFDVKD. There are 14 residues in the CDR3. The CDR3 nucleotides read TGTGCCACCAGTGAAGCGACAGGGTGGGAGACCCAGTACTTC. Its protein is CATSEATGWETQYF.

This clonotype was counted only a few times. Written as DNA, the CDR3 is TGCAGTGCTAGGGCAGTGGGGGGGAGTCAAGAGACCCAGTACTTC. This sequence encodes CSARAVGGSQETQYF. The chain is built from TRBV20-1 and TRBJ2-5; 7 bases agree with TRBD2. Germline CDR1 DFQATT, CDR2 SNEGSKA (reference sequence). CDR3 length equals 15 residues. Trimming at V came to 3 bases and at J to 2 bases, leaving 9 bases not matched to a gene.

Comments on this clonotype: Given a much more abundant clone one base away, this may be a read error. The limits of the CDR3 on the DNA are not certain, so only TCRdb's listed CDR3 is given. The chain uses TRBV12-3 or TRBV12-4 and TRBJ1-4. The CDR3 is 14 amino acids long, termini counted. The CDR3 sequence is CASILDTTNEKLFF.

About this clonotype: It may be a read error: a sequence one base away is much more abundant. The CDR3 nucleotides are TGTGCCAGCAGTCCGATGGGAGGGGGCTACAATGAGCAGTTCTTC. This gives the protein CASSPMGGGYNEQFF. The rearrangement uses TRBV16 and TRBJ2-1; D perhaps matches TRBD2 (7 bases). The CDR3 spans 15 residues. Per the germline V gene, CDR1 is KGHSY and CDR2 is FQNENV. V was cut by 6 bases and J by 3 bases, with 15 bases left in between. The complete variable domain, with remaining parts taken from reference TRBV16 and TRBJ2-1, reads GEEVAQTPKHLVRGEGQKAKLYCAPIKGHSYVFWYQQVLKNEFKFLISFQNENVFDETGMPKERFSAKCLPNSPCSLEIQATKLEDSAVYFCASSPMGGGYNEQFFGPGTRLTVL.

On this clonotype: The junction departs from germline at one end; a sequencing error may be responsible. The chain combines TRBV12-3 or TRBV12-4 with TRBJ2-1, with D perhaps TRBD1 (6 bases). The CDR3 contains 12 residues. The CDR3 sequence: CASTSVLGQWLF. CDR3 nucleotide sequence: TGTGCCAGCACCTCGGTCCTGGGACAATGGCTCTTC.